This is a list of T cell receptor beta chains from one sample in a study of shared clonotypes between healthy human individuals. Assay: immunoSEQ multiplex PCR; the TCRdb copy retains only in-frame clones and omits some. This sample yields 2 million to 2.5 million clones, of which just under 95% are seen a single time; approximately 1.2% belongs to the top ten. The material sequenced was naive CD8+ T cells sorted from blood. All receptors derive from a man between 18 and 29 years old in good health. Each CDR3 is given with its conserved first and last residue. A D gene is named only where the DNA matches it firmly. A row's size may be missing; if present it is once, few, many or a size class.

d_call clone_size j_call v_call cdr3_nt cdr3_aa
. . TRBJ2-7 TRBV7-6 TGTGCCAGCAGCTTAGGTAGCGGACACCCCTACGAGCAGTACTTC CASSLGSGHPYEQYF
. . TRBJ1-5 TRBV6-1 TGTGCCAGCAGTGAAGCCCCGAGGGAGCTAGATCAGCCCCAGCATTTT CASSEAPRELDQPQHF
TRBD1 . TRBJ1-1 TRBV30 TGTGCCTGGAGCCCGACAGGGTTGAACACTGAAGCTTTCTTT CAWSPTGLNTEAFF
. . TRBJ2-7 TRBV5-5 TGTGCCAGCAGCATCGACAGTTCCTACGAGCAGTACTTC CASSIDSSYEQYF
. . TRBJ2-7 TRBV4-2 TGTGCCAGCAGCCAAGAGGGGGGCCCCTACGAGCAGTACTTC CASSQEGGPYEQYF
. . TRBJ2-1 TRBV6-5 TGTGCCAGCAGTTACTCTGGGGGGGGCGGTGAGCAGTTCTTC CASSYSGGGGEQFF
. once TRBJ1-6 TRBV4-1 TGCGCCAGCAGCCAAGATCGAGTGGGAAATTCACCCCTCCACTTT CASSQDRVGNSPLHF
TRBD2 . TRBJ2-7 TRBV13 TGTGCCAGCAGCTTAACCTTAACTAGCGGGGAGAGGGTCTACGAGCAGTACTTC CASSLTLTSGERVYEQYF
. . TRBJ2-1 TRBV5-4 TGTGCCAGCAGCGCGACCGGTAATGAGCAGTTCTTC CASSATGNEQFF
. . TRBJ2-3 TRBV2 TGTGCCAGCACTTCAGGGCCAGATACGCAGTATTTT CASTSGPDTQYF
TRBD1 . TRBJ1-1 TRBV29-1 TGCAGCGTTGAGGACAGGGGCGCTGAAGCTTTCTTT CSVEDRGAEAFF
TRBD2 . TRBJ2-3 TRBV27 TGTGCCAGCAGTCGGACTAGCGGGAACACAGATACGCAGTATTTT CASSRTSGNTDTQYF
TRBD2 . TRBJ2-3 TRBV25-1 TGTGCCAGCAGTGAATACTATACTAGCGGTAACACAGATACGCAGTATTTT CASSEYYTSGNTDTQYF
. . TRBJ1-5 TRBV19 TGTGCCAGTAGTCCCCAGGTTAGCAATCAGCCCCAGCATTTT CASSPQVSNQPQHF
. . TRBJ2-1 TRBV6-5 TGTGCCAGCAGCCTGGACCTGAATGAGCAGTTCTTC CASSLDLNEQFF
TRBD1 . TRBJ2-7 TRBV28 TGTGCCAGCAGTCCCACAGGGACAGAATACGAGCAGTACTTC CASSPTGTEYEQYF
TRBD2 . TRBJ2-2 TRBV7-8 TGTGCCAGCAGCCCCGGACTAGCGGGGGGGCTCTTAGTTGTTGCCGGGGAGCTGTTTTTT CASSPGLAGGLLVVAGELFF
. . TRBJ1-3 TRBV21-1 TGTGCCAGCACTGGAAACACCATATATTTT CASTGNTIYF
. . TRBJ1-2 TRBV9 TGTGCCAGCAGCGTAGGATGGAAAGATGGCTACACCTTC CASSVGWKDGYTF
TRBD1 . TRBJ2-2 TRBV28 TGTGCCAGCAGTTTGGGACAGATAAGAACCGGGGAGCTGTTTTTT CASSLGQIRTGELFF
. . TRBJ2-2 TRBV27 TGTGCCAGCAGTTTAGGCACCGGGGAGCTGTTTTTT CASSLGTGELFF
. . TRBJ1-2 TRBV7-2 TGTGCCAGCAGCTTAGTATCGGGGGCTGACGGCTACACCTTC CASSLVSGADGYTF
TRBD1 . TRBJ1-6 TRBV5-1 TGCGCCAGCAGCGAGACAGGACAGGGAAATTCACCCCTCCACTTT CASSETGQGNSPLHF
TRBD1 . TRBJ1-5 TRBV23-1 TGCGCCAGCAGTCTGTACCGGGACAGGGGGAATCAGCCCCAGCATTTT CASSLYRDRGNQPQHF
. . TRBJ1-2 TRBV6-5 TGTGCCAGCAGTTACGGGGCAGCTAATGGCTACACCTTC CASSYGAANGYTF
. . TRBJ2-1 TRBV5-1 TGCGCCAGCAGCTTGGCCGACTGGAGCTCCTACAATGAGCAGTTCTTC CASSLADWSSYNEQFF
. . TRBJ2-5 TRBV7-9 TGTGCCAGCAGCTTATCGCCTCCCTTCCAAGAGACCCAGTACTTC CASSLSPPFQETQYF
. . TRBJ1-5 TRBV6-1 TGTGCCAGCAGGGGAGGGGATACGGGCAATCAGCCCCAGCATTTT CASRGGDTGNQPQHF
TRBD2 . TRBJ2-5 TRBV30 TGTGCCTGGAGGGTAGCGGGAGGGCCGGGGGAGACCCAGTACTTC CAWRVAGGPGETQYF
TRBD2 . TRBJ2-3 TRBV30 TGTGCCTGGAGTGAGCGGGGGAGCACAGATACGCAGTATTTT CAWSERGSTDTQYF
TRBD2 . TRBJ2-1 TRBV6-4 TGTGCCAGCAGCGCGAACGGACTAGCGGGAGACTACAATGAGCAGTTCTTC CASSANGLAGDYNEQFF
. . TRBJ1-1 TRBV7-9 TGTGCCAGCAGCCCAGGGTGGGGGGACACTGAAGCTTTCTTT CASSPGWGDTEAFF
TRBD2 . TRBJ2-1 TRBV28 TGTGCCAGCAGTTGGGGACTACCCAAGCAGTTCTTC CASSWGLPKQFF
TRBD2 . TRBJ2-3 TRBV6-5 TGTGCCAGCAGTTCCACTAGCGGGAGCGCAGATACGCAGTATTTT CASSSTSGSADTQYF
. . TRBJ2-3 TRBV9 TGTGCCAGCAGCGTGGGGACAGATACGCAGTATTTT CASSVGTDTQYF
TRBD1 . TRBJ1-4 TRBV2 TGTGCCAGCAGAAATGAGACAGGGGGGAGGGAAAAACTGTTTTTT CASRNETGGREKLFF
. . TRBJ2-7 TRBV28 TGTGCCAGCAGACCTAGAGGTGGCGTCCGCTACGAGCAGTACTTC CASRPRGGVRYEQYF
. . TRBJ2-5 TRBV6-5 TGTGCCAGCAGTTACAGGGAGGGGGTACAGACCCAGTACTTC CASSYREGVQTQYF
. . TRBJ2-7 TRBV5-1 TGCGCCAGCAGCTGGGGGGGCTCTTCCTACGAGCAGTACTTC CASSWGGSSYEQYF
TRBD1 once TRBJ1-5 TRBV28 TGTGCCAGCAGTTTCGACAGGGAGGGCCTCAATCAGCCCCAGCATTTT CASSFDREGLNQPQHF
. . TRBJ2-5 TRBV7-9 TGTGCCAGCAGCTCCGTGCGTGGAGAGACCCAGTACTTC CASSSVRGETQYF
TRBD1 . TRBJ1-3 TRBV9 TGTGCCAGCAGCGATGGGACAGCCCGAAACAAGGCTGGAAACACCATATATTTT CASSDGTARNKAGNTIYF
. . TRBJ2-2 TRBV19 TGTGCCAGTTCCATAGGAGGCCACACCGGGGAGCTGTTTTTT CASSIGGHTGELFF
. . TRBJ2-7 TRBV4-1 TGCGCCAGCAGCCACGAGGCGGGGGCCCTCCTCTCCTACGAGCAGTACTTC CASSHEAGALLSYEQYF
. . TRBJ2-7 TRBV9 TGTGCCAGCAGCACCCAGGGGGGTAGGCAGTACTTC CASSTQGGRQYF
. . TRBJ1-5 TRBV30 TGTGCCTGGAAAATTGGGGGGATCAATCAGCCCCAGCATTTT CAWKIGGINQPQHF
. few TRBJ1-3 TRBV10-2 TGCGCCAGCCGAGGGAGTGGCCTAGCAGCGGGAAACACCATATATTTT CASRGSGLAAGNTIYF
TRBD1 . TRBJ2-3 TRBV29-1 TGCAGCGTTGAAGATCTGGGATCCGGGACAGGGAACCCAGATACGCAGTATTTT CSVEDLGSGTGNPDTQYF
. . TRBJ1-1 TRBV7-9 TGTGCCAGCAGTAGCAGCTGGCAGGGCAACACTGAAGCTTTCTTT CASSSSWQGNTEAFF
TRBD2 . TRBJ2-7 TRBV4-1 TGCGCCAGCAGCCAGGGGGGGTCCTACGAGCAGTACTTC CASSQGGSYEQYF
TRBD1 once TRBJ2-7 TRBV9 TGTGCCAGCAGCGTGGGACAGGAATCCTACGAGCAGTACTTC CASSVGQESYEQYF
. . TRBJ2-3 TRBV14 TGTGCCAGCAGCCAAGGGCGGGGCAGGTCGAGCACAGATACGCAGTATTTT CASSQGRGRSSTDTQYF
TRBD2 . TRBJ2-3 TRBV27 TGTGCCAGCAGTTTAGTCAACGCGGGGGGGCCTAACACAGATACGCAGTATTTT CASSLVNAGGPNTDTQYF
. . TRBJ2-7 TRBV4-1 TGCGCCAGCAGCCAGCTACCAGGGGGGGGTTCCTACGAGCAGTACTTC CASSQLPGGGSYEQYF